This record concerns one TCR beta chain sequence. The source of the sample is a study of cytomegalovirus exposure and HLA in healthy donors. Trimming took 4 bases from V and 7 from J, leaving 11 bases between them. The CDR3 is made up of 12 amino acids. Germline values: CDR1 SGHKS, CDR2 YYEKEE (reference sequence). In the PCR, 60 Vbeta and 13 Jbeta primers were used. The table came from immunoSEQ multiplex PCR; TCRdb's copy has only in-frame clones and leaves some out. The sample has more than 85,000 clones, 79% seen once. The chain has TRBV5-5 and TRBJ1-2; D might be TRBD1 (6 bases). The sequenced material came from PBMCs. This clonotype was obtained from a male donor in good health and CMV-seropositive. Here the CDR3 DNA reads TGTGCCAGCAGCCTGACAGGAGCTGGCTACACCTTC. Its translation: CASSLTGAGYTF. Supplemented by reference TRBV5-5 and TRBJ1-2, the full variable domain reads DAGVTQSPTHLIKTRGQQVTLRCSPISGHKSVSWYQQVLGQGPQFIFQYYEKEERGRGNFPDRFSARQFPNYSSELNVNALLLGDSALYLCASSLTGAGYTFGSGTRLTVV.